This T cell receptor (beta chain) was sequenced for a study of T cells after yellow fever vaccination. The wider study: The SMART-Seq v4 Ultra Low Input method served to prepare the low-cell-number fractions.

A universal primer site and UMIs were added as TCR cDNA was made by 5'RACE template switching. TCRdb called the 5' RACE reads again in MiXCR, with one record for every CDR3 protein. The table has nearly 550,000 distinct CDR3 sequences, approximately 21% seen once; the top ten hold over 11%. The germline V gene has CDR1 LGHDT and CDR2 YNNKEL (reference sequence). There are 16 residues in the CDR3. The ends lost 0 bases at V and 3 bases at J; junction bases unmatched: 5. Points on this clonotype: What it binds is not known.

Overall study results and limits: Post-booster repertoires again held most primary-vaccination clones (about 95% CD4, about 90% CD8).

This specimen consisted of PBMCs, obtained 15 days after the yellow fever booster vaccination. The rearrangement links TRBV3-1 to TRBJ2-3; 8 positions match TRBD2. The sequence was collected from a man under 40 who received the YFV17D yellow fever vaccine. CDR3: CASSQDRSGRTDTQYF. The CDR3 DNA reads as TGTGCCAGCAGCCAAGACCGGAGCGGGAGAACAGATACGCAGTATTTT.